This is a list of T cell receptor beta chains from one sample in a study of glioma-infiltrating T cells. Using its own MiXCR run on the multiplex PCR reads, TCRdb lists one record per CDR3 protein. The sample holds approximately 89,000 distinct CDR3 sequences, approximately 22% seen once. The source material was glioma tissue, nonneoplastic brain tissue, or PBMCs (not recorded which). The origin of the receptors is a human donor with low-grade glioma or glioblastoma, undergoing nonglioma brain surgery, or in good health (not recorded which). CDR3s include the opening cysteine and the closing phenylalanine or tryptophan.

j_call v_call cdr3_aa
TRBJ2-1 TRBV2 CASQSAGGKFF
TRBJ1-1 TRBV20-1 CSASGGGPRSGEAFF
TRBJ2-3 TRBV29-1 CSVERSRNTQYF
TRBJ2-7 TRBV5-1 CASSLDRTSPYEQYF
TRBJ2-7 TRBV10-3 CAISEGRGNYEQYF
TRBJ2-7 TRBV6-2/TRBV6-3 CASSYYGVIAYEQYF
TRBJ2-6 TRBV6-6 CASSYGDPGANVLTF
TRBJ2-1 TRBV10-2 CASRLDSYNEQFF
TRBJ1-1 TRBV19 CASSRTGDTEAFF
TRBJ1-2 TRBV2 CASSEADSMGGYTF
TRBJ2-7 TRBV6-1 CASSVSTAYEQYF
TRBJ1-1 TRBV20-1 CSDRDHTEALF
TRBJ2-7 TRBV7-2 CASSNDNSYEQYF
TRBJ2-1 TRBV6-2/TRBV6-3 CASRSGPGPVF
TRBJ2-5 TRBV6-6 CASSYSPVQETQYF
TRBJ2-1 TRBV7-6 CASSSLPGLAFEQFF
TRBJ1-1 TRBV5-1 CASSYLGTGSTEDFF
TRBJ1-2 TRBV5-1 CASSLAPGQDFYGYTF
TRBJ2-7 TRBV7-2 CASSFFGHPYEQYF
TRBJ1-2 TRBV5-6 CASNIAGTGIGYTF
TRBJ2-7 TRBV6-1 CASRLTGPVAEQYF
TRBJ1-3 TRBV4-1 CASSQVSSSGNTIYF
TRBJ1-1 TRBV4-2 CASSQAPDRNTEAFF
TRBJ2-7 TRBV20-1 CSAAPGHTSYEQYF
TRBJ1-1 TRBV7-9 CTSKEDALNTEAFF
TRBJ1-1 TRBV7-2 CASSQHGTLNTEAFF